Described below is a single TCR beta chain sequence and its context. Template switching with 5'RACE generated the TCR cDNA and added a universal primer site and UMIs. TCRdb redid the calling of the 5' RACE reads with MiXCR, one entry per CDR3 protein. The sample carries just under 600,000 distinct CDR3 sequences, approximately 13% recorded once. These data belong to a study of T cells after yellow fever vaccination. Looked up from germline, CDR1 is MGHDK and CDR2 is SYGVNS. V was clipped by 3 bases and J by 2 bases, with 11 bases between them. CDR3 length: 15 amino acids. The starting material was PBMCs, obtained on the day of the yellow fever booster vaccination. The J gene is TRBJ2-1, the V gene TRBV25-1, with D uncertain. This TCR derives from a man aged 25 to 40 who received the YFV17D yellow fever vaccine. CDR3 sequence reads: CASSDAVSPYNEQFF. The CDR3, as DNA: TGTGCCAGCAGTGATGCGGTCTCTCCCTACAATGAGCAGTTCTTC.